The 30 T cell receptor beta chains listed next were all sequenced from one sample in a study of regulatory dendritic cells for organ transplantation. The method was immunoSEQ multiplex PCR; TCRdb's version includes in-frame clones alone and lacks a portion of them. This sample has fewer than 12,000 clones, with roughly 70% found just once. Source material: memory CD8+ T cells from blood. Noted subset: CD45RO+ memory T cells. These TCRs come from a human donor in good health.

The CDR3 loop reads CASSYGAYTEAFF. Written as DNA, the CDR3 is TGTGCCAGTAGTTACGGGGCGTACACTGAAGCTTTCTTT. The chain is built from TRBV19 and TRBJ1-1; a possible D gene is TRBD1 (5 bases). The CDR3 is 13 residues long. Germline V gene data show CDR1 as LNHDA and CDR2 as SQIVND (reference sequence). V was trimmed by 5 bases and J by 3 bases, leaving 10 bases between them.

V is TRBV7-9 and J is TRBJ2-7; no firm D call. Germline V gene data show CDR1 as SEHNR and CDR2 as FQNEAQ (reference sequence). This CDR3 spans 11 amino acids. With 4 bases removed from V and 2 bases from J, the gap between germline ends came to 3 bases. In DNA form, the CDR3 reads TGTGCCAGCAGCTCCCCCTACGAGCAGTACTTC. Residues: CASSSPYEQYF.

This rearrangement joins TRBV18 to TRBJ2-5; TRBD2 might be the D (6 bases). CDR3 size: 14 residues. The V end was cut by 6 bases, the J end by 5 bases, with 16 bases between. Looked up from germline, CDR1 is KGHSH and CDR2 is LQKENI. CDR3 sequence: CASSPLGGEETQYF. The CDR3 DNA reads TGTGCCAGCTCCCCCTTGGGGGGTGAGGAGACCCAGTACTTC.

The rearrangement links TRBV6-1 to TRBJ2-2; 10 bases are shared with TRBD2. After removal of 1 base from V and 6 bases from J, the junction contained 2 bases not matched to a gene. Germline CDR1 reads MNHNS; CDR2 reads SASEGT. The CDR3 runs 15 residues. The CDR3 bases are TGTGCCAGCAGTGAAGAAGCGGGAGGGCCCGGGGAGCTGTTTTTT. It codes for CASSEEAGGPGELFF.

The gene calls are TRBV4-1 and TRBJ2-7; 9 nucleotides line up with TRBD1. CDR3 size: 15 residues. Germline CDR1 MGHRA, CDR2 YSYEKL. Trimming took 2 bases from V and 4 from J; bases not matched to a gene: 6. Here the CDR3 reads CASSQIGTGPYEQYF. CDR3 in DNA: TGCGCCAGCAGCCAAATAGGGACAGGGCCGTACGAGCAGTACTTC.

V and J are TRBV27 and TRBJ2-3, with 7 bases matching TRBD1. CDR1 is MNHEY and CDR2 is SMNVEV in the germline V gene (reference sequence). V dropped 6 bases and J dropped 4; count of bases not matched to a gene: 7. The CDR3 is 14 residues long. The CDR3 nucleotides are TGTGCCAGCAGCTTACAGGGGACGGCAGATACGCAGTATTTT. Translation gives CASSLQGTADTQYF.

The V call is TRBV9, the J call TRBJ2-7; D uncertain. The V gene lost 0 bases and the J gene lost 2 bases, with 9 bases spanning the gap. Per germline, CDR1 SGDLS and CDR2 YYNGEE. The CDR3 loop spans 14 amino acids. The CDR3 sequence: CASSVEDGTYEQYF. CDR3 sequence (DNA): TGTGCCAGCAGCGTAGAGGACGGAACCTACGAGCAGTACTTC.

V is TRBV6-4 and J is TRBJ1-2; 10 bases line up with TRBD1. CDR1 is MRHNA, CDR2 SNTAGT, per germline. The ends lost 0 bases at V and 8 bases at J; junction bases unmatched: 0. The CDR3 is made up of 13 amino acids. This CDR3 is CASSDSTGGGYTF. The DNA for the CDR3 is TGTGCCAGCAGTGACTCGACAGGGGGCGGCTACACCTTC.

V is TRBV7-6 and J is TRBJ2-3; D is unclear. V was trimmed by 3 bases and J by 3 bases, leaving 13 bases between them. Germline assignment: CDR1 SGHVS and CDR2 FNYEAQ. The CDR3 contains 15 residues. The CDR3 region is CASSFRPWGTDTQYF. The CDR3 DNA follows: TGTGCCAGCAGCTTCAGGCCGTGGGGAACAGATACGCAGTATTTT.

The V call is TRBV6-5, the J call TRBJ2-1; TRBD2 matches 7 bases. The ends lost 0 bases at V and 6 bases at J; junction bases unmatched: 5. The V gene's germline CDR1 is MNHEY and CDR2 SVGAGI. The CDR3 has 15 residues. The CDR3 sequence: CASSYSGGVGNEQFF. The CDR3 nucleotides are TGTGCCAGCAGTTACTCGGGAGGGGTAGGCAATGAGCAGTTCTTC.

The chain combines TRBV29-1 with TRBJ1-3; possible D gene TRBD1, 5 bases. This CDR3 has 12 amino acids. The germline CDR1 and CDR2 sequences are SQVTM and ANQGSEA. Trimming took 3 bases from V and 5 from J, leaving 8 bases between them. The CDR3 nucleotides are TGCAGCGTTGACGTGGGACGAAACACCATATATTTT. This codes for CSVDVGRNTIYF.

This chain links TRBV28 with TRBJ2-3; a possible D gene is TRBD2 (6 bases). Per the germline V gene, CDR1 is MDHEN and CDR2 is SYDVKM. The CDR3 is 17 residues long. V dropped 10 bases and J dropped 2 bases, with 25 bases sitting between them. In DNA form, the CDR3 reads TGTGCCATCCATACCGGGACTGTGCATTTCAACACAGATACGCAGTATTTT. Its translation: CAIHTGTVHFNTDTQYF.

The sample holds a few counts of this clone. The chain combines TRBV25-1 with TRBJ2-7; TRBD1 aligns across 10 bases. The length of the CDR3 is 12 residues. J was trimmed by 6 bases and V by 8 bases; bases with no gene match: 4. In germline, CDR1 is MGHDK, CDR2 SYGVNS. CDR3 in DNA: TGTGCCAGCGGGACAGGGGCCCGCGAGCAGTACTTC. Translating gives CASGTGAREQYF.

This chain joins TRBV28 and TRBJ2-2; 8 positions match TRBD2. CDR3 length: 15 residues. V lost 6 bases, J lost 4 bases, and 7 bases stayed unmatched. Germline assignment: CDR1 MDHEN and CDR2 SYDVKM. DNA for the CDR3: TGTGCCAGCAGCATACTAGCGGACCCCACCGGGGAGCTGTTTTTT. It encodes CASSILADPTGELFF. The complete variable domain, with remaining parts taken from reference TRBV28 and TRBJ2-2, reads DVKVTQSSRYLVKRTGEKVFLECVQDMDHENMFWYRQDPGLGLRLIYFSYDVKMKEKGDIPEGYSVSREKKERFSLILESASTNQTSMYLCASSILADPTGELFFGEGSRLTVL.

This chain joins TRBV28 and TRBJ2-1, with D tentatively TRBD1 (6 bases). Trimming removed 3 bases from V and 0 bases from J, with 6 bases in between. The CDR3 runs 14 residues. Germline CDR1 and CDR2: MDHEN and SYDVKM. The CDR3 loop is CASSLTGSYNEQFF. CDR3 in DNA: TGTGCCAGCAGTTTGACAGGCTCCTACAATGAGCAGTTCTTC.

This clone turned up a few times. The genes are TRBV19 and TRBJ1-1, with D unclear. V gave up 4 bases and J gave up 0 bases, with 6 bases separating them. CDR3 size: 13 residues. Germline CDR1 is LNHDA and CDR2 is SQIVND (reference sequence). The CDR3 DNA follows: TGTGCCAGTAGTACGATGATGAACACTGAAGCTTTCTTT. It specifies CASSTMMNTEAFF.

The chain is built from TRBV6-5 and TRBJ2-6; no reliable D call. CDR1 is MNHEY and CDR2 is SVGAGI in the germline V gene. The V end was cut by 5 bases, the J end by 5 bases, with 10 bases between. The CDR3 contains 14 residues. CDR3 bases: TGTGCCAGCAGTAAGCAAAGTCGGGCCAACGTCCTGACTTTC. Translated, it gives CASSKQSRANVLTF.

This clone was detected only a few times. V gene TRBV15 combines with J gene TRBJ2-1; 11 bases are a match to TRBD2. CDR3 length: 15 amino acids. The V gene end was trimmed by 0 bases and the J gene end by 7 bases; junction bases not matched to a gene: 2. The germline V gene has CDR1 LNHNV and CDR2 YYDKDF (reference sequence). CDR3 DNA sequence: TGTGCCACCAGCAGAGATTCTAGCGGGGGGAATGAGCAGTTCTTC. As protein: CATSRDSSGGNEQFF.

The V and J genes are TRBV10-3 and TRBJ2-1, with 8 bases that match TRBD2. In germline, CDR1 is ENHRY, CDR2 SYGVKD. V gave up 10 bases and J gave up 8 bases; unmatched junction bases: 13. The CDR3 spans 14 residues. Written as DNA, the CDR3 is TGTGCCACCACTAATGGCGGGAGGTCCTATGAGCAGTTCTTC. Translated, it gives CATTNGGRSYEQFF.

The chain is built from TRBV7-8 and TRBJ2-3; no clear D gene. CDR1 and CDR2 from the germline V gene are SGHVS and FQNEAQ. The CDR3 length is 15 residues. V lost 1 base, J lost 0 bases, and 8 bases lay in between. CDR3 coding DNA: TGTGCCAGCAGCTTAGGGAGCCAGAGCACAGATACGCAGTATTTT. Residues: CASSLGSQSTDTQYF.

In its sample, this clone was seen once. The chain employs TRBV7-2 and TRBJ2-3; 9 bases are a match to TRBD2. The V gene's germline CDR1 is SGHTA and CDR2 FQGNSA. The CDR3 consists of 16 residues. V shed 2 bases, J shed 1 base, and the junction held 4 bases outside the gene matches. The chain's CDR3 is CASSLPRTSGTDTQYF. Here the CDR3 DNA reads TGTGCCAGCAGCTTACCGAGGACTAGCGGCACAGATACGCAGTATTTT.

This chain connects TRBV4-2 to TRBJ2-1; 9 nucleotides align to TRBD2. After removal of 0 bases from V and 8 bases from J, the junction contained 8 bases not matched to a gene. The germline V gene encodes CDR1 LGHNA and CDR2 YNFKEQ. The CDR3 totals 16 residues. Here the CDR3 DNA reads TGTGCCAGCAGCCAAGAAGGAGCGGGGGGAGTAGATGAGCAGTTCTTC. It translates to CASSQEGAGGVDEQFF.

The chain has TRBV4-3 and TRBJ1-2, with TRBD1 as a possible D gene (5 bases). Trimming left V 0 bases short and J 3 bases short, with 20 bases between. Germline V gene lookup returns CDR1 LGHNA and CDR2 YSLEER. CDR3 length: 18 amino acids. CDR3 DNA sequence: TGCGCCAGCAGCCAAGAAATTGTCCAGGCAGGACATTACTATGGCTACACCTTC. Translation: CASSQEIVQAGHYYGYTF.

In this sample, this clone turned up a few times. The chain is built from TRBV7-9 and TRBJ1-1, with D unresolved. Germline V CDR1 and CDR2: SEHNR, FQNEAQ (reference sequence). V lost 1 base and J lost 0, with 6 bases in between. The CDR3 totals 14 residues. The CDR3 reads CASSLGGMNTEAFF. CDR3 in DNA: TGTGCCAGCAGCTTAGGGGGAATGAACACTGAAGCTTTCTTT.

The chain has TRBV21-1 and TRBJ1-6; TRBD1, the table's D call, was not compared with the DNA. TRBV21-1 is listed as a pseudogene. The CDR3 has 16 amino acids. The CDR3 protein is CASTAGTAWYNSPLHF. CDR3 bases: TGTGCCAGCACCGCCGGGACAGCTTGGTATAATTCACCCCTCCACTTT.

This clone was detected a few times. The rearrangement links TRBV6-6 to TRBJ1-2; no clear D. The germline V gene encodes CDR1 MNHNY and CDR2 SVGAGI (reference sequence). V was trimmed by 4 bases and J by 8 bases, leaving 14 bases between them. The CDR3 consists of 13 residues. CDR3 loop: CASSSWATEGYTF. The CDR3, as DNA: TGTGCCAGCAGTTCCTGGGCGACCGAGGGCTACACCTTC.

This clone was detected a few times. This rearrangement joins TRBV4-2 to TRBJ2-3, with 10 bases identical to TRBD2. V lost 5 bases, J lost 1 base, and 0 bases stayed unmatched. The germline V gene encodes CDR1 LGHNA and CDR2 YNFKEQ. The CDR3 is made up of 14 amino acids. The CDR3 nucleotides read TGTGCCAGCAGCGGACTAGCGGGCACAGATACGCAGTATTTT. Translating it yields CASSGLAGTDTQYF.

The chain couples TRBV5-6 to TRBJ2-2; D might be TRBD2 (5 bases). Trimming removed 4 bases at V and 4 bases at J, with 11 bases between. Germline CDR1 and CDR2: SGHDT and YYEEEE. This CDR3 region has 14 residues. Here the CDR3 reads CASSPPAGTGELFF. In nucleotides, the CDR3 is TGTGCCAGCAGCCCCCCCGCGGGCACCGGGGAGCTGTTTTTT.

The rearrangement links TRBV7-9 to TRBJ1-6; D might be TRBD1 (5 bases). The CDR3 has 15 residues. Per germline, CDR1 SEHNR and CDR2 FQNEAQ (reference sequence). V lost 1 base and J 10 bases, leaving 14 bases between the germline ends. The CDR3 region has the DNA TGTGCCAGCAGCTTAGTTGGGACTGGGAGGTCACCCCTCCACTTT. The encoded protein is CASSLVGTGRSPLHF.

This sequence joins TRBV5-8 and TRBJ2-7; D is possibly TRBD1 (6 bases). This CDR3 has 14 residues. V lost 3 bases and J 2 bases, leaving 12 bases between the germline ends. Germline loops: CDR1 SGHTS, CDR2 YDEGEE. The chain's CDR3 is CASSSSPGAYEQYF. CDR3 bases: TGTGCCAGCAGCTCCAGTCCAGGGGCCTACGAGCAGTACTTC.